The next 25 T cell receptor beta chains were all read from a single sample in a study of blood T cells in healthy people across ages. Primed by a sample-barcoded 5' primer and a J-beta primer mix, a second PCR proceeded for roughly 6 to 12 cycles. A single record per CDR3 protein comes from TCRdb applying MiXCR to the 5' RACE reads. The sample holds over 1,300,000 distinct CDR3 sequences, approximately 59% seen once. The sample taken for sequencing was blood. The source is a man aged 18 to 30 in good health.

The V call is TRBV5-5, the J call TRBJ2-1; the match to TRBD2 covers 7 bases. Germline-derived CDR1 and CDR2 are SGHKS and YYEKEE (reference sequence). The CDR3 runs to 13 residues. The junction had 10 bases not matched to a gene; V was cut back by 10 bases and J by 6 bases. CDR3 residues: CAHGGVEGNEQFF. For the CDR3, the DNA is TGTGCCCATGGGGGGGTAGAGGGCAATGAGCAGTTCTTC.

This clonotype was seen at least ten times. Being one base from a much bigger clone, this may be a read error. The rearrangement uses TRBV7-9 and TRBJ2-5; TRBD2 aligns across 8 bases. V was pared by 6 bases and J by 11 bases, with 11 bases of the junction left unmatched. The CDR3 is made up of 13 amino acids. CDR1 and CDR2 (germline): SEHNR, FQNEAQ (reference sequence). As DNA, the CDR3 is TGTGCCAGCAGGTCTAAACTAGCGGATGAGCAGTACTTC. This gives the protein CASRSKLADEQYF. The variable domain in full, completed from reference TRBV7-9 and TRBJ2-5, reads DTGVSQNPRHKITKRGQNVTFRCDPISEHNRLYWYRQTLGQGPEFLTYFQNEAQLEKSRLLSDRFSAERPKGSFSTLEIQRTEQGDSAMYLCASRSKLADEQYFGPGTRLLVL.

This sequence joins TRBV15 and TRBJ2-6; possibly TRBD1 or TRBD2 for D (7 bases each). This CDR3 spans 17 amino acids. V lost 5 bases and J lost 4, with 18 bases in between. Germline lookup yields CDR1 LNHNV and CDR2 YYDKDF (reference sequence). DNA of the CDR3: TGTGCCACCAGCGAAGGGAGGGGGCCATTAGGGGCCAACGTCCTGACTTTC. Translating it yields CATSEGRGPLGANVLTF.

The V and J genes are TRBV20-1 and TRBJ2-2; TRBD2 aligns across 8 bases. The ends lost 5 bases at V and 2 bases at J; junction bases unmatched: 10. The CDR3 is made up of 16 amino acids. Germline V gene lookup returns CDR1 DFQATT and CDR2 SNEGSKA (reference sequence). The CDR3 nucleotides are TGCAGTGCTCTCTCGCCAACTAGCGGCAACACCGGGGAGCTGTTTTTT. Translating gives CSALSPTSGNTGELFF.

The CDR3 is CASRMRVSDTYNEQFF. The CDR3 DNA follows: TGTGCCAGCAGGATGAGGGTTTCGGATACCTACAATGAGCAGTTCTTC. The rearrangement uses TRBV6-2 or TRBV6-3 and TRBJ2-1, with D possibly TRBD2 on 5 matching bases. Looked up from germline, CDR1 is MNHEY and CDR2 is SVGEGT. This CDR3 has 16 amino acids. Deletions cut 6 bases from V and 2 bases from J, with 17 bases between.

The genes are TRBV6-1 and TRBJ2-5, with D possibly matching TRBD2 (6 bases). The germline V and J ends were trimmed by 6 bases and 5 bases, with 16 bases remaining between them. This CDR3 is 14 amino acids long. CDR1 and CDR2 from the germline V gene are MNHNS and SASEGT. The DNA of the CDR3 is TGTGCCAGCAGGGGGACTGTGGGGAGGGAGACCCAGTACTTC. This sequence encodes CASRGTVGRETQYF.

This rearrangement joins TRBV10-3 to TRBJ1-4; 7 bases match TRBD1. V lost 2 bases, J lost 7 bases, and 10 bases stayed unmatched. CDR3 length: 16 residues. From germline, CDR1 is ENHRY and CDR2 SYGVKD. The CDR3 DNA sequence: TGTGCCATCAGTGAGGCAAAGACAGGGCTAGGTGAAAAACTGTTTTTT. Amino acids: CAISEAKTGLGEKLFF.

A single count supports this clonotype. The V and J genes are TRBV12-3 or TRBV12-4 and TRBJ2-1; D gene uncertain. The V gene lost 1 base and the J gene lost 9 bases, with 10 bases spanning the gap. This CDR3 is 13 amino acids long. This CDR3 is CASSLVRPGEQFF. In nucleotides, the CDR3 is TGTGCCAGCAGTTTAGTCAGGCCAGGTGAGCAGTTCTTC.

The chain uses TRBV3-1 and TRBJ2-7; 10 bases line up with TRBD1. The length of the CDR3 is 14 residues. J gave up 7 bases and V 0 bases, and 3 bases lay outside the gene matches. Germline V lookup: CDR1 LGHDT, CDR2 YNNKEL (reference sequence). CDR3 nucleotides: TGTGCCAGCAGCCAAGAGGACAGGGGGGGGGAGCAGTACTTC. Residues: CASSQEDRGGEQYF.

V gene TRBV18 combines with J gene TRBJ1-2; D unclear. The V gene's germline CDR1 is KGHSH and CDR2 LQKENI. The CDR3 has 14 residues. The ends were cut back, 5 bases at V and 4 bases at J, with 14 bases in the middle. CDR3 residues: CASSAGQESYGYTF. The DNA of the CDR3 is TGTGCCAGCTCAGCAGGCCAGGAGTCCTATGGCTACACCTTC.

The chain combines TRBV20-1 with TRBJ2-7, with D possibly being TRBD1 (8 bases). Germline CDR1 reads DFQATT; CDR2 reads SNEGSKA (reference sequence). The CDR3 totals 12 residues. CDR3 loop: CSPYRGGYEQYF. The CDR3 nucleotides are TGCAGCCCGTACAGGGGGGGATACGAGCAGTACTTC.

The chain combines TRBV6-1 with TRBJ2-7; D is undetermined. The J call may be faulty, since TRBJ2-4 better matches the DNA end. CDR1 and CDR2 from the germline V gene are MNHNS and SASEGT. This CDR3 comprises 13 residues. The DNA of the CDR3 is TGTGCCAGCAGTGAACTGGTGCTGAACATTCAGTACTTC. Translating it yields CASSELVLNIQYF.

CDR3 coding DNA: TGTGCCAGCAGCTTATTCGGAAAGCGAAAAGCCTATGAGCAGTTCTTC. The encoded protein is CASSLFGKRKAYEQFF. The genes are TRBV7-8 and TRBJ2-1; D is undetermined. V was cut by 2 bases and J by 8 bases, with 19 bases left in between. Germline V gives CDR1 SGHVS, CDR2 FQNEAQ. This CDR3 region has 16 residues.

V and J are TRBV4-1 and TRBJ2-7; either TRBD1 or TRBD2 may supply D (5 bases each). The CDR3 contains 14 residues. V lost 3 bases, J lost 2 bases, and 11 bases lay in between. CDR1 is MGHRA, CDR2 YSYEKL, per germline. CDR3 sequence: CASSHSTGPYEQYF. The CDR3 region has the DNA TGCGCCAGCAGCCATAGCACGGGGCCCTACGAGCAGTACTTC.

The rearrangement uses TRBV29-1 and TRBJ2-7; D is unclear. The CDR3 has 12 residues. V lost 6 bases, J lost 6 bases, and 15 bases lay in between. The germline CDR1 and CDR2 sequences are SQVTM and ANQGSEA. This chain's CDR3 is CSVLEDVREQYF. DNA for the CDR3: TGCAGCGTGCTTGAGGACGTCCGCGAGCAGTACTTC.

This chain connects TRBV28 to TRBJ2-3; unclear D gene. The V gene's germline CDR1 is MDHEN and CDR2 SYDVKM. The CDR3 covers 11 residues. Trimming shortened V by 11 bases and J by 5 bases, and 11 bases separated the two germline ends. CDR3 sequence (DNA): TGTGCCTCCAGGTGGGGAGATACGCAGTATTTT. Protein: CASRWGDTQYF.

This clonotype was picked up one time. The chain joins TRBV25-1 to TRBJ1-1, with D possibly TRBD1 on 6 matching bases. This CDR3 region has 16 residues. Per germline, CDR1 MGHDK and CDR2 SYGVNS. Trimming took off 6 bases at V and 3 bases at J, with 20 bases between the two ends. The DNA of the CDR3 is TGTGCCAGCAGAGACACTCTAAGACAGGCGGACACTGAAGCTTTCTTT. Its protein is CASRDTLRQADTEAFF.

The chain is built from TRBV24-1 and TRBJ2-7, with D tentatively TRBD1 or TRBD2 (5 bases each). With the DNA end fitting TRBJ2-5 better, the J assignment may be wrong. The CDR3 length is 13 residues. CDR1 and CDR2 (germline): KGHDR, SFDVKD. The DNA for the CDR3 is TGTGCCTCCGAGGGGCGCTTGGGGGAGACCCAGTACTTC. Translating it yields CASEGRLGETQYF.

CDR3 DNA: TGTGCCAGCAGGCCGGGACAGGGATATGGCGGGGAGCTGTTTTTT. It encodes CASRPGQGYGGELFF. This chain joins TRBV7-6 and TRBJ2-2; 9 positions match TRBD1. The J segment lost 7 bases and the V segment lost 6 bases, leaving 9 bases of the junction unmatched. Germline CDR1 reads SGHVS; CDR2 reads FNYEAQ. The CDR3 is 15 residues long. The whole variable domain, remainder taken from reference TRBV7-6 and TRBJ2-2, is GAGVSQSPRYKVTKRGQDVALRCDPISGHVSLYWYRQALGQGPEFLTYFNYEAQQDKSGLPNDRFSAERPEGSISTLTIQRTEQRDSAMYRCASRPGQGYGGELFFGEGSRLTVL.

The rearrangement joins TRBV12-3 or TRBV12-4 to TRBJ2-7; 8 nucleotides align to TRBD2. With 5 bases clipped from V and 2 bases from J, the junction kept 11 bases outside the gene matches. This CDR3 comprises 16 residues. CDR3 sequence reads: CASSLDPGTSPYEQYF. As DNA, the CDR3 is TGTGCCAGCAGTCTCGACCCCGGGACTAGTCCCTACGAGCAGTACTTC.

The gene calls are TRBV5-1 and TRBJ1-4, with unresolved D. CDR3 length equals 14 residues. The germline V gene encodes CDR1 SGHRS and CDR2 YFSETQ. V was pared by 1 base and J by 2 bases, with 6 bases between. The CDR3 loop reads CASSLTLTNEKLFF. The CDR3 bases are TGCGCCAGCAGCTTGACGCTCACTAATGAAAAACTGTTTTTT.

This clonotype was seen a handful of times. This chain links TRBV6-2 or TRBV6-3 with TRBJ2-4; D ambiguous. The CDR3 totals 16 residues. Germline values: CDR1 MNHEY, CDR2 SVGEGT. V was cut by 2 bases and J by 5 bases, with 16 bases left in between. DNA for the CDR3: TGTGCCAGCAGTTACCGAGCCTTCGACATCCAAAACATTCAGTACTTC. Protein product: CASSYRAFDIQNIQYF.

V usage is TRBV7-9 and J usage is TRBJ2-7; 9 bases are shared with TRBD1. The length of the CDR3 is 20 residues. Germline loops: CDR1 SEHNR, CDR2 FQNEAQ (reference sequence). V was pared by 3 bases and J by 1 base, with 19 bases of the junction left unmatched. DNA for the CDR3: TGTGCCAGCAGCTTGGAAAGGGGGGGTAACCGACAGGGGGGATCCTACGAGCAGTACTTC. Amino acid sequence: CASSLERGGNRQGGSYEQYF.

This clonotype appeared a few times. This chain joins TRBV9 and TRBJ2-5, with D perhaps matching TRBD1 or TRBD2 (5 bases each). From germline, CDR1 is SGDLS and CDR2 YYNGEE. The CDR3 runs to 16 residues. V lost 0 bases, J lost 1 base, and 13 bases lay in between. The CDR3 sequence is CASSVAVGEFQETQYF. As DNA, the CDR3 is TGTGCCAGCAGCGTAGCAGTGGGGGAGTTCCAAGAGACCCAGTACTTC.

The chain carries TRBV29-1 and TRBJ2-7; 7 bases line up with TRBD1. This CDR3 is built from 14 residues. Germline V gene lookup returns CDR1 SQVTM and CDR2 ANQGSEA. The V and J ends lost 6 bases and 4 bases, in that order; junction bases with no gene match: 12. For the CDR3, the DNA is TGCAGCGTCACAGGGGACACCGAAGCATACGAGCAGTACTTC. Translation gives CSVTGDTEAYEQYF.